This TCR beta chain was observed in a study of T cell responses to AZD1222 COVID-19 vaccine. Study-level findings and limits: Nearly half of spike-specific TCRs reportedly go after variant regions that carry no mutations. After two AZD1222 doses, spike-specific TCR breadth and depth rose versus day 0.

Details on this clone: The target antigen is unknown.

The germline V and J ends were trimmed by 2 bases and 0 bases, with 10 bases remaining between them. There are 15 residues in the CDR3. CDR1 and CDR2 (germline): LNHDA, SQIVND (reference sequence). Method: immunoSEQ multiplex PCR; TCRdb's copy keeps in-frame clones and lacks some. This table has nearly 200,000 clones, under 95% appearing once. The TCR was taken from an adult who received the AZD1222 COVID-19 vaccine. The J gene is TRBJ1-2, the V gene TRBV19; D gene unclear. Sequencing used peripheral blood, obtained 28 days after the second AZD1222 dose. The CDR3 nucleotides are TGTGCCAGTAGTATACAGGCAACTACTAACTATGGCTACACCTTC. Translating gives CASSIQATTNYGYTF.